This T cell receptor (beta chain) was identified during a study of response to subunit inactivated influenza vaccine. Study observations and caveats: T cells newly recruited by each seasonal influenza vaccination are few, the authors suggested.

TCRdb re-called the RT-PCR reads with MiXCR, one entry per CDR3 protein. Of around 530,000 distinct CDR3 sequences detected, over 9.5% appear once; the ten largest clones hold more than 8.5%. There are many counts of this clonotype. Its cognate antigen is unknown. This CDR3 has 14 residues. Germline V gene lookup returns CDR1 SGHRS and CDR2 YFSETQ. V lost 1 base, J lost 5 bases, and 12 bases lay in between. The sequence derives from a man aged 45 to 65 who received an inactivated influenza vaccine. The chain carries TRBV5-1 and TRBJ2-5, with D maybe TRBD1 (5 bases). Sequences were derived from PBMCs from blood, sampled on the day of vaccination. The CDR3, as DNA: TGCGCCAGCAGCTTGAACCAGGGTAGGGAGACCCAGTACTTC. This gives the protein CASSLNQGRETQYF.